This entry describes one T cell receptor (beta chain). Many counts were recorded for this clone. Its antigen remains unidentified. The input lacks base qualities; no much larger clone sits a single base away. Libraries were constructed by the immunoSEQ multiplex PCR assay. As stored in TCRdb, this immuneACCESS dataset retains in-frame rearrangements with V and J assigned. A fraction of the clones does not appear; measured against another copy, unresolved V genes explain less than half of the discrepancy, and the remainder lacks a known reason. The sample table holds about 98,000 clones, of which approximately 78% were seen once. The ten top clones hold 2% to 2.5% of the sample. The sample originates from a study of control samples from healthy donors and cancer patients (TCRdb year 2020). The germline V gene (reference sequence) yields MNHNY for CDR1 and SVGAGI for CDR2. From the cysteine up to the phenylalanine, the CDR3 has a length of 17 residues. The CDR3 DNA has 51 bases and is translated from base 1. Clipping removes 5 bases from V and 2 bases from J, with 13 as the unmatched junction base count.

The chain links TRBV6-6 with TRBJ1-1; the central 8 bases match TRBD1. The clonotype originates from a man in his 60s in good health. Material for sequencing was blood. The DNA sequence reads TGTGCCAGCAGTCCCCCCGGACAGGGCCTAATTAACACTGAAGCTTTCTTT. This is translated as CASSPPGQGLINTEAFF.